These T cell receptor beta chains were read from a single sample in a study of cytomegalovirus exposure and HLA in healthy donors. Sequenced by immunoSEQ multiplex PCR; TCRdb stores in-frame clones only, minus some. The sample lists roughly 130,000 clones, more than 70% occurring once. The specimen sequenced was PBMCs. These receptor sequences come from a human donor in good health. CDR3s include the opening cysteine and the closing phenylalanine or tryptophan. Fields, in order: D gene, J gene, clone size, V gene, CDR3 protein, CDR3 DNA. A D gene is named only where the DNA matches it firmly. Only some rows state a clone size, as once, few, many or a class for expanded clones.

d_call: TRBD2; j_call: TRBJ2-7; clone_size: -; v_call: TRBV11-1; cdr3_aa: CASTDLRPGLVPHEQYF; cdr3_nt: TGTGCCAGCACCGACCTCCGACCGGGACTAGTGCCCCACGAGCAGTACTTC
d_call: -; j_call: TRBJ2-1; clone_size: -; v_call: TRBV9; cdr3_aa: CASSPPGFEAAYNEQFF; cdr3_nt: TGTGCCAGCAGCCCGCCGGGATTTGAGGCAGCGTACAATGAGCAGTTCTTC
d_call: -; j_call: TRBJ2-2; clone_size: few; v_call: TRBV4-1; cdr3_aa: CASSQVRGELFF; cdr3_nt: TGCGCCAGCAGCCAAGTTCGCGGGGAGCTGTTTTTT
d_call: TRBD2; j_call: TRBJ2-3; clone_size: few; v_call: TRBV5-1; cdr3_aa: CASSLILAGSTDTQYF; cdr3_nt: TGCGCCAGCAGCTTGATTCTAGCGGGGAGCACAGATACGCAGTATTTT
d_call: -; j_call: TRBJ2-4; clone_size: -; v_call: TRBV5-1; cdr3_aa: CASSLGTPKNIQYF; cdr3_nt: TGCGCCAGCAGCTTGGGGACACCCAAAAACATTCAGTACTTC
d_call: TRBD2; j_call: TRBJ2-2; clone_size: -; v_call: TRBV4-1; cdr3_aa: CASSQTSGGLITGELFF; cdr3_nt: TGCGCCAGCAGCCAAACTAGCGGGGGACTGATCACCGGGGAGCTGTTTTTT
d_call: -; j_call: TRBJ1-5; clone_size: -; v_call: TRBV6-1; cdr3_aa: CASSFSGNSNQPQHF; cdr3_nt: TGTGCCAGCAGTTTCAGCGGAAATAGCAATCAGCCCCAGCATTTT
d_call: -; j_call: TRBJ1-2; clone_size: -; v_call: TRBV29-1; cdr3_aa: CSVAQSGEGYGYTF; cdr3_nt: TGCAGCGTTGCACAGTCAGGGGAAGGGTATGGCTACACCTTC
d_call: -; j_call: TRBJ1-1; clone_size: -; v_call: TRBV5-5; cdr3_aa: CASSLVRGMNTEAFF; cdr3_nt: TGTGCCAGCAGCTTGGTTCGGGGTATGAACACTGAAGCTTTCTTT
d_call: -; j_call: TRBJ2-4; clone_size: -; v_call: TRBV6-1; cdr3_aa: CASSEGTGGLLAGYIQYF; cdr3_nt: TGTGCCAGCAGTGAAGGGACAGGGGGTCTGCTAGCGGGATACATTCAGTACTTC
d_call: -; j_call: TRBJ1-6; clone_size: -; v_call: TRBV19; cdr3_aa: CASSITGDGPLHF; cdr3_nt: TGTGCCAGTAGTATTACGGGGGATGGACCCCTCCACTTT
d_call: TRBD1; j_call: TRBJ2-7; clone_size: once; v_call: TRBV6-1; cdr3_aa: CASSGRGQGAYEQYF; cdr3_nt: TGTGCCAGCAGTGGCCGGGGACAGGGGGCCTACGAGCAGTACTTC
d_call: -; j_call: TRBJ1-1; clone_size: -; v_call: TRBV10-3; cdr3_aa: CATLGQQNTEAFF; cdr3_nt: TGTGCCACCCTAGGACAGCAGAACACTGAAGCTTTCTTT
d_call: -; j_call: TRBJ2-7; clone_size: -; v_call: TRBV18; cdr3_aa: CASSRPEGYEQYF; cdr3_nt: TGTGCCAGCTCCCGACCAGAGGGCTACGAGCAGTACTTC
d_call: TRBD1; j_call: TRBJ2-7; clone_size: -; v_call: TRBV11-2; cdr3_aa: CASSLDSGTGSISYEQYF; cdr3_nt: TGTGCCAGCAGCTTAGACTCCGGGACAGGGTCGATCTCCTACGAGCAGTACTTC
d_call: -; j_call: TRBJ1-2; clone_size: once; v_call: TRBV5-6; cdr3_aa: CASSPRPSNYGYTF; cdr3_nt: TGTGCCAGCAGCCCTCGTCCCAGTAACTATGGCTACACCTTC
d_call: -; j_call: TRBJ1-4; clone_size: -; v_call: TRBV4-1; cdr3_aa: CASSQEASGEKLFF; cdr3_nt: TGCGCCAGCAGCCAAGAGGCGAGCGGAGAAAAACTGTTTTTT
d_call: -; j_call: TRBJ2-1; clone_size: -; v_call: TRBV19; cdr3_aa: CASSISYLGRAGEQFF; cdr3_nt: TGTGCCAGTAGTATCTCCTATTTGGGCAGGGCTGGTGAGCAGTTCTTC
d_call: -; j_call: TRBJ2-7; clone_size: -; v_call: TRBV5-1; cdr3_aa: CASSLGDASGEQYF; cdr3_nt: TGCGCCAGCAGCTTGGGAGACGCTTCGGGCGAGCAGTACTTC
d_call: -; j_call: TRBJ2-7; clone_size: -; v_call: TRBV18; cdr3_aa: CASSPGGTDRRHSSSEQYF; cdr3_nt: TGTGCCAGCTCACCTGGGGGTACCGACAGGCGACACAGCTCCTCCGAGCAGTACTTC
d_call: -; j_call: TRBJ1-5; clone_size: -; v_call: TRBV19; cdr3_aa: CASNEALDQPQHF; cdr3_nt: TGTGCCAGCAACGAGGCATTAGATCAGCCCCAGCATTTT
d_call: TRBD1; j_call: TRBJ2-3; clone_size: -; v_call: TRBV7-9; cdr3_aa: CASSLTGVGDTQYF; cdr3_nt: TGTGCCAGCAGCCTGACAGGGGTGGGGGATACGCAGTATTTT
d_call: -; j_call: TRBJ1-1; clone_size: -; v_call: TRBV10-3; cdr3_aa: CAISDPEKSTEAFF; cdr3_nt: TGTGCCATCAGCGATCCAGAAAAATCCACTGAAGCTTTCTTT
d_call: TRBD1; j_call: TRBJ2-3; clone_size: -; v_call: TRBV9; cdr3_aa: CASSVATGTATDTQYF; cdr3_nt: TGTGCCAGCAGCGTAGCTACGGGGACAGCCACAGATACGCAGTATTTT
d_call: -; j_call: TRBJ2-7; clone_size: -; v_call: TRBV6-6; cdr3_aa: CASSYHGEEQYF; cdr3_nt: TGTGCCAGCAGTTACCATGGTGAGGAGCAGTACTTC
d_call: TRBD1; j_call: TRBJ2-5; clone_size: -; v_call: TRBV14; cdr3_aa: CASSPLVGTDQETQYF; cdr3_nt: TGTGCCAGCAGCCCACTAGTAGGGACAGATCAAGAGACCCAGTACTTC
d_call: -; j_call: TRBJ2-1; clone_size: -; v_call: TRBV19; cdr3_aa: CASSSGLAGGGSSYNEQFF; cdr3_nt: -
d_call: -; j_call: TRBJ1-6; clone_size: -; v_call: TRBV6-1; cdr3_aa: CASSEGVASSPLHF; cdr3_nt: TGTGCCAGCAGTGAAGGGGTGGCTAGTTCACCCCTCCACTTT
d_call: -; j_call: TRBJ2-1; clone_size: -; v_call: TRBV15; cdr3_aa: CATSRVLGDYNEQFF; cdr3_nt: TGTGCCACCAGCAGAGTTTTAGGGGACTACAATGAGCAGTTCTTC
d_call: -; j_call: TRBJ1-2; clone_size: -; v_call: TRBV4-2; cdr3_aa: CASSPRDTSNYGYTF; cdr3_nt: TGTGCCAGCAGCCCCCGGGACACATCTAACTATGGCTACACCTTC
d_call: -; j_call: TRBJ2-1; clone_size: -; v_call: TRBV15; cdr3_aa: CATLRYNEQFF; cdr3_nt: TGTGCCACCCTACGATACAATGAGCAGTTCTTC
d_call: -; j_call: TRBJ2-3; clone_size: -; v_call: TRBV7-3; cdr3_aa: CASSFLPTDTQYF; cdr3_nt: TGTGCCAGCAGCTTCCTTCCCACAGATACGCAGTATTTT
d_call: TRBD1; j_call: TRBJ2-5; clone_size: -; v_call: TRBV5-8; cdr3_aa: CASSRGQGARETQYF; cdr3_nt: TGTGCCAGCAGCCGAGGACAGGGGGCGCGGGAGACCCAGTACTTC
d_call: TRBD2; j_call: TRBJ2-7; clone_size: -; v_call: TRBV11-2; cdr3_aa: CASRNSDGLAYEQYF; cdr3_nt: TGTGCCAGCAGAAATAGTGATGGACTAGCCTACGAGCAGTACTTC
d_call: -; j_call: TRBJ1-1; clone_size: -; v_call: TRBV9; cdr3_aa: CASSADRLGTEAFF; cdr3_nt: TGTGCCAGCAGCGCAGACAGGCTGGGCACTGAAGCTTTCTTT
d_call: -; j_call: TRBJ1-2; clone_size: few; v_call: TRBV19; cdr3_aa: CASSLLQHNYGYTF; cdr3_nt: TGTGCCAGTAGTCTCTTACAGCACAACTATGGCTACACCTTC
d_call: TRBD2; j_call: TRBJ2-2; clone_size: -; v_call: TRBV27; cdr3_aa: CASGLAYTGELFF; cdr3_nt: TGTGCCAGCGGACTAGCATACACCGGGGAGCTGTTTTTT
d_call: TRBD1; j_call: TRBJ2-7; clone_size: -; v_call: TRBV2; cdr3_aa: CASILDGTGGSDEQYF; cdr3_nt: TGTGCCAGCATTTTAGATGGGACAGGGGGCAGCGACGAGCAGTACTTC
d_call: -; j_call: TRBJ2-3; clone_size: -; v_call: TRBV5-1; cdr3_aa: CASSPPEASTDTQYF; cdr3_nt: TGCGCCAGCAGCCCGCCGGAGGCTAGCACAGATACGCAGTATTTT
d_call: -; j_call: TRBJ2-7; clone_size: -; v_call: TRBV5-1; cdr3_aa: CASCHGEQYF; cdr3_nt: TGCGCCAGCTGTCACGGCGAGCAGTACTTC